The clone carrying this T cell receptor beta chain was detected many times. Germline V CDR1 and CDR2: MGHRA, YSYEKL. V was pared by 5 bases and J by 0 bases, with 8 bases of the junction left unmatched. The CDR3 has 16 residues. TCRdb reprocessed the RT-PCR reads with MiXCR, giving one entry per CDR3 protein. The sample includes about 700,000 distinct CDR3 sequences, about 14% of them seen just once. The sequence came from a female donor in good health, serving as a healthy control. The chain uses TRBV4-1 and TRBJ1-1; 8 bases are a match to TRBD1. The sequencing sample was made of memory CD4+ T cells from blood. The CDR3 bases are TGCGCCAGCAGCTCCGGACAGGGAGGCCTGAACACTGAAGCTTTCTTT. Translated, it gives CASSSGQGGLNTEAFF.